This TCR beta chain was recorded in a study of regulatory T cells in long-lasting Graves disease. The sample holds many counts of this clonotype. The target antigen is unknown. Overall study results and limits: New patients shared about 880 public clonotypes, fewer than the approximately 2,500 shared by persistent patients.

As for time point: newly diagnosed GD, antithyroid drugs for less than 3 months. PBMC-derived RNA was used for the TCR library. Both iRepertoire HTBI primers and Arm-PCR of CDR3 regions were used to build the TCR beta libraries. TCRdb re-called the multiplex PCR reads with MiXCR, one entry per CDR3 protein. Seen here are under 250,000 distinct CDR3 sequences, around 21% observed once, and the top ten hold approximately 15%. Germline values: CDR1 MNHEY, CDR2 SVGEGT. V was shortened by 8 bases and J by 4 bases, with 19 bases between the two germline ends. CDR3 length: 15 amino acids. This receptor was identified in a female donor with Graves disease. Sample: peripheral blood mononuclear cells (PBMCs), taken at new diagnosis, from a patient treated with antithyroid drugs. J is TRBJ2-3 and V is TRBV6-2 or TRBV6-3, with no clear D. The CDR3 coding sequence is TGTGCCAGCGGGTCTTTTGGGGTGCAGCCAGATACGCAGTATTTT. Protein product: CASGSFGVQPDTQYF.